This is a list of T cell receptor beta chains from one sample in a study of blood T cell repertoires in COVID-19. Clones were read by immunoSEQ multiplex PCR, and TCRdb kept only the in-frame ones, dropping some. This table has under 150,000 clones, 88% appearing once. What was sequenced was peripheral blood. The receptors here all came from a woman aged 70-85 years who had recovered from COVID-19. Each CDR3 is given with its conserved first and last residue. The D gene is left open where the match is weak. Rows may omit the clone size; those that give it use once, few, many or a size class.

v_gene: TRBV18; d_gene: .; abundance: once; len: 15; j_gene: TRBJ2-3; CDR3nt: TGTGCCAGCTCACCACAGGGGACTGGCACAGATACGCAGTATTTT; CDR3aa: CASSPQGTGTDTQYF
v_gene: TRBV18; d_gene: .; abundance: once; len: 14; j_gene: TRBJ2-5; CDR3nt: TGTGCCAGCTCACCCCCCAACTGGCAAGAGACCCAGTACTTC; CDR3aa: CASSPPNWQETQYF
v_gene: TRBV11-3; d_gene: .; abundance: .; len: 12; j_gene: TRBJ2-7; CDR3nt: TGTGCCAGCAGCCGCGGTAGATACGAGCAGTACTTC; CDR3aa: CASSRGRYEQYF
v_gene: TRBV5-4; d_gene: TRBD1; abundance: .; len: 15; j_gene: TRBJ2-2; CDR3nt: TGTGCCAGCAGTTCGGGACAGTCGTGGGGGGGGGAGCTGTTTTTT; CDR3aa: CASSSGQSWGGELFF
v_gene: TRBV28; d_gene: .; abundance: once; len: 16; j_gene: TRBJ2-3; CDR3nt: TGTGCCAGCAGTTTGAGAGTAGCGGCCATCACAGATACGCAGTATTTT; CDR3aa: CASSLRVAAITDTQYF
v_gene: TRBV6-6; d_gene: TRBD1; abundance: .; len: 19; j_gene: TRBJ1-6; CDR3nt: TGTGCCAGCAGTCCAACCTTAATACAGGGGGGACGGGGGAACTCACCCCTCCACTTT; CDR3aa: CASSPTLIQGGRGNSPLHF
v_gene: TRBV10-3; d_gene: .; abundance: .; len: 13; j_gene: TRBJ2-1; CDR3nt: TGTGCCATCAGGGGAGATTCCTACAATGAGCAGTTCTTC; CDR3aa: CAIRGDSYNEQFF
v_gene: TRBV11-2; d_gene: .; abundance: .; len: 15; j_gene: TRBJ1-5; CDR3nt: TGTGCCAGCAGCTCGAGAGCCGATAGCAATCAGCCCCAGCATTTT; CDR3aa: CASSSRADSNQPQHF
v_gene: TRBV19; d_gene: .; abundance: .; len: 14; j_gene: TRBJ2-3; CDR3nt: TGTGCCAGTAGTATAGATGGGAGGACAGATACGCAGTATTTT; CDR3aa: CASSIDGRTDTQYF
v_gene: TRBV10-2; d_gene: .; abundance: .; len: 13; j_gene: TRBJ2-7; CDR3nt: TGCGCCGCCTACCCGCGGGTGGGCAACGAGCAGTACTTC; CDR3aa: CAAYPRVGNEQYF
v_gene: TRBV6-2/TRBV6-3; d_gene: TRBD1; abundance: .; len: 14; j_gene: TRBJ1-5; CDR3nt: TGTGCCAGCAGCCCGACAGGGCAAAATCAGCCCCAGCATTTT; CDR3aa: CASSPTGQNQPQHF
v_gene: TRBV10-3; d_gene: TRBD2; abundance: .; len: 15; j_gene: TRBJ2-7; CDR3nt: TGTGCCATCAGTGAAATAAGCGGGGGGATTTACGAGCAGTACTTC; CDR3aa: CAISEISGGIYEQYF
v_gene: TRBV27; d_gene: TRBD2; abundance: .; len: 15; j_gene: TRBJ2-1; CDR3nt: TGTGCCAGCAGTCTCAAACCGGGGGGCTACAATGAGCAGTTCTTC; CDR3aa: CASSLKPGGYNEQFF
v_gene: TRBV5-1; d_gene: TRBD2; abundance: .; len: 15; j_gene: TRBJ2-1; CDR3nt: TGCGCCAGCAGCCTGGGACTAGCGGTTAACAATGAGCAGTTCTTC; CDR3aa: CASSLGLAVNNEQFF
v_gene: TRBV12-5; d_gene: .; abundance: .; len: 14; j_gene: TRBJ2-7; CDR3nt: TGTGCTAGTGGGCTAGCGTCTACATCCTACGAGCAGTACTTC; CDR3aa: CASGLASTSYEQYF
v_gene: TRBV4-3; d_gene: .; abundance: .; len: 13; j_gene: TRBJ2-3; CDR3nt: TGCGCCAGCAGCCAAGATCGGGGAGATACGCAGTATTTT; CDR3aa: CASSQDRGDTQYF
v_gene: TRBV11-3; d_gene: TRBD1; abundance: .; len: 15; j_gene: TRBJ2-3; CDR3nt: TGTGCCAGCAGCGCACGGACAGGTCGAGGGGATACGCAGTATTTT; CDR3aa: CASSARTGRGDTQYF
v_gene: TRBV10-3; d_gene: TRBD1; abundance: .; len: 17; j_gene: TRBJ1-4; CDR3nt: TGTGCCATCAGTGAACAGGGGGCTACCTCAACTAATGAAAAACTGTTTTTT; CDR3aa: CAISEQGATSTNEKLFF